The next 30 T cell receptor beta chains were all read from a single sample in a study of T cells after yellow fever vaccination. TCRdb analysed the 5' RACE reads with MiXCR anew, one entry per CDR3 protein. Of about 300,000 distinct CDR3 sequences in the sample, less than 9.5% are singletons; the top ten hold 3% to 4%. The specimen was CD4+ T cells sorted from PBMCs, collected 5 days after the yellow fever booster vaccination. All receptors come from a man between 18 and 35 years old who received the YFV17D yellow fever vaccine.

The chain joins TRBV6-5 to TRBJ1-3; 9 nucleotides line up with TRBD1. Germline assignment: CDR1 MNHEY and CDR2 SVGAGI. This CDR3 comprises 14 residues. Germline trimming cut 4 bases from V and 7 bases from J; bases unmatched to any gene: 5. CDR3 in amino acids: CASSSGTGTNTIYF. The CDR3 coding sequence is TGTGCCAGCAGTTCCGGGACAGGGACGAACACCATATATTTT.

This clonotype turned up a few times. This rearrangement joins TRBV25-1 to TRBJ2-4; D remains unclear. The CDR3 has 15 residues. The V gene's germline CDR1 is MGHDK and CDR2 SYGVNS. V was clipped by 4 bases and J by 1 base, with 11 bases between them. Here the CDR3 reads CASSVQQRAKNIQYF. CDR3 nucleotides: TGTGCCAGCAGTGTTCAACAGCGTGCCAAAAACATTCAGTACTTC.

There are many counts of this clonotype. The chain has TRBV4-3 and TRBJ1-2, with TRBD1 as a possible D gene (6 bases). CDR3 size: 14 residues. Germline CDR1 reads LGHNA; CDR2 reads YSLEER. Trimming took off 3 bases at V and 3 bases at J, with 11 bases between the two ends. CDR3 region: CASSHEQGYYGYTF. CDR3 nucleotide sequence: TGCGCCAGCAGCCACGAACAGGGCTACTATGGCTACACCTTC.

The rearrangement links TRBV10-3 to TRBJ2-3; D remains unclear. The germline V gene encodes CDR1 ENHRY and CDR2 SYGVKD. The CDR3 extends over 13 amino acids. Trimming removed 7 bases from V and 6 bases from J, with 14 bases in between. The CDR3 protein is CAIKKDGEDTQYF. In DNA, the CDR3 is TGTGCCATCAAAAAGGACGGAGAGGATACGCAGTATTTT.

In its sample, this clonotype was seen a few times. V usage is TRBV7-9 and J usage is TRBJ2-5; 8 bases align to TRBD2. CDR1 is SEHNR and CDR2 is FQNEAQ in the germline V gene (reference sequence). The CDR3 is 15 amino acids. V shed 5 bases, J shed 6 bases, and the junction held 11 bases outside the gene matches. The chain's CDR3 is CASSRRGGGPQTQYF. DNA for the CDR3: TGTGCCAGCAGCCGCCGGGGCGGGGGGCCCCAGACCCAGTACTTC.

Many counts were recorded for this clonotype. J is TRBJ2-1 and V is TRBV7-6; TRBD1 aligns across 9 bases. CDR3 length: 15 residues. V was pared by 4 bases and J by 7 bases, with 8 bases of the junction left unmatched. Germline CDR1 is SGHVS and CDR2 is FNYEAQ. The CDR3 reads CASSSPRGQGNEQFF. CDR3 in DNA: TGTGCCAGCAGCTCACCTCGGGGACAGGGAAATGAGCAGTTCTTC.

The rearrangement uses TRBV29-1 and TRBJ1-2, with D possibly TRBD1 on 6 matching bases. V was trimmed by 6 bases and J by 1 base, leaving 15 bases between them. The CDR3 length is 14 residues. Germline values: CDR1 SQVTM, CDR2 ANQGSEA. In DNA form, the CDR3 reads TGCAGCGTCGCACGGGGAGGGGGTAACTATGGCTACACCTTC. Its translation: CSVARGGGNYGYTF. Looking up the rest from reference TRBV29-1 and TRBJ1-2 gives the full variable domain: SAVISQKPSRDICQRGTSLTIQCQVDSQVTMMFWYRQQPGQSLTLIATANQGSEATYESGFVIDKFPISRPNLTFSTLTVSNMSPEDSSIYLCSVARGGGNYGYTFGSGTRLTVV.

The chain is built from TRBV6-1 and TRBJ2-7; TRBD1 agrees at 10 bases. Germline CDR1 is MNHNS and CDR2 is SASEGT. V lost 4 bases to trimming and J lost 4 bases; unmatched junction nucleotides: 4. CDR3 length equals 14 residues. CDR3 sequence (DNA): TGTGCCAGCAGTGTCCGGACAGGGGGGTACGAGCAGTACGTC. The encoded protein is CASSVRTGGYEQYV.

The gene calls are TRBV5-1 and TRBJ1-2; TRBD1 matches 7 bases. The CDR3 contains 15 residues. Germline loops: CDR1 SGHRS, CDR2 YFSETQ. With V trimmed by 5 bases and J by 2 bases, 9 bases remained unmatched. CDR3 nucleotide sequence: TGCGCCAGCAGACCCCCGGGACAGACGAACTATGGCTACACCTTC. Residues: CASRPPGQTNYGYTF.

This clonotype was seen ten or more times. The chain links TRBV4-3 to TRBJ2-7; a possible D gene is TRBD1 (5 bases). This CDR3 spans 16 amino acids. V was trimmed by 5 bases and J by 7 bases, leaving 24 bases between them. CDR1 and CDR2 (germline): LGHNA, YSLEER. This chain's CDR3 is CASSAGRPSRSGEQYF. The CDR3, as DNA: TGCGCCAGCAGCGCAGGGCGGCCTAGTCGGTCTGGGGAGCAGTACTTC.

In this sample, this clonotype turned up a few times. The rearrangement joins TRBV5-1 to TRBJ2-1; 13 bases align to TRBD2. There are 15 residues in the CDR3. After removal of 3 bases from V and 8 bases from J, the junction contained 5 bases not matched to a gene. The germline gives CDR1 SGHRS, CDR2 YFSETQ. The chain's CDR3 is CASSSWTSGGDEQFF. CDR3 in DNA: TGCGCCAGCAGCTCCTGGACTAGCGGGGGTGATGAGCAGTTCTTC.

This chain connects TRBV20-1 to TRBJ1-4; 8 positions match TRBD1. Per germline, CDR1 DFQATT and CDR2 SNEGSKA (reference sequence). The CDR3 is 15 residues long. Trimming took 6 bases from V and 3 from J; bases not matched to a gene: 9. CDR3 protein: CSAAGGREANEKLFF. The CDR3 DNA sequence: TGCAGTGCCGCAGGGGGCCGAGAAGCTAATGAAAAACTGTTTTTT.

The genes are TRBV20-1 and TRBJ2-5; 12 nucleotides align to TRBD2. In germline, CDR1 is DFQATT, CDR2 SNEGSKA (reference sequence). CDR3 length: 17 amino acids. V was pared by 3 bases and J by 5 bases, with 13 bases of the junction left unmatched. The CDR3 bases are TGCAGTGCTAGGGGGACCCTAGCGGGGGGGCCCTGGGAGACCCAGTACTTC. The encoded protein is CSARGTLAGGPWETQYF.

This clonotype turned up a few times. The chain joins TRBV27 to TRBJ2-7, with 12 nucleotides matching TRBD2. The CDR3 is 16 residues long. Germline assignment: CDR1 MNHEY and CDR2 SMNVEV (reference sequence). CDR3 sequence reads: CASSPRGLAGPYKQYV. CDR3 nucleotide sequence: TGTGCCAGCAGTCCGCGGGGACTAGCGGGCCCCTACAAGCAGTACGTC.

The CDR3 DNA sequence: TGCGCCAGCAGCTTGATGGGAGACACAGATACGCAGTATTTT. Translation: CASSLMGDTDTQYF. This rearrangement joins TRBV5-1 to TRBJ2-3; D might be TRBD2 (5 bases). This CDR3 is built from 14 residues. Trimming took 1 base from V and 2 from J, leaving 8 bases between them. CDR1 and CDR2 from the germline V gene are SGHRS and YFSETQ.

This clonotype was seen only a few times. The chain combines TRBV2 with TRBJ1-5; 10 bases map to TRBD1. This CDR3 contains 14 residues. The ends lost 6 bases at V and 3 bases at J; junction bases unmatched: 2. The germline V gene encodes CDR1 SNHLY and CDR2 FYNNEI. The CDR3 sequence: CASRGTGDNQPQHF. In DNA, the CDR3 is TGTGCCAGCAGGGGGACAGGGGACAATCAGCCCCAGCATTTT.

This clonotype was detected only a few times. The V gene is TRBV12-3 or TRBV12-4, the J gene TRBJ2-2; 10 bases align to TRBD2. The CDR3 spans 14 residues. Unmatched junction bases numbered 4, after V lost 6 bases and J lost 6 bases. CDR3 in amino acids: CASSPTSGPGELFF. The CDR3 DNA is TGTGCCAGCAGCCCGACTAGCGGGCCCGGGGAGCTGTTTTTT.

The genes are TRBV9 and TRBJ2-1, with 9 bases fitting TRBD1. Germline lookup yields CDR1 SGDLS and CDR2 YYNGEE. CDR3 length: 15 amino acids. V shed 3 bases, J shed 7 bases, and the junction held 8 bases outside the gene matches. The CDR3 protein is CASSAQQGAWNEQFF. DNA of the CDR3: TGTGCCAGCAGCGCGCAACAGGGGGCATGGAATGAGCAGTTCTTC.

The chain is built from TRBV4-2 and TRBJ2-3; D is uncertain. Trimming removed 6 bases at V and 2 bases at J, with 15 bases between. The CDR3 covers 15 residues. Germline V gene sequence: CDR1 LGHNA, CDR2 YNFKEQ. This CDR3 reads CASRQNSLLTDTQYF. In nucleotides, the CDR3 is TGTGCCAGCAGGCAAAACAGCCTACTCACAGATACGCAGTATTTT.

This clonotype was seen only a few times. The V gene is TRBV20-1, the J gene TRBJ1-2; 7 positions match TRBD1. Germline values: CDR1 DFQATT, CDR2 SNEGSKA (reference sequence). The trim removed 5 bases at V and 7 bases at J, leaving 7 bases unmatched. The CDR3 spans 12 residues. The CDR3, as DNA: TGCAGTGCTGTTCCAGGGGGAAGTGGCTACACCTTC. As protein: CSAVPGGSGYTF.

This clonotype was seen a few times. The CDR3 bases are TGTGCCAGCAGCTTAGGGGGGGTGTACGGCTACGAGCAGTACTTC. Translation: CASSLGGVYGYEQYF. V usage is TRBV7-2 and J usage is TRBJ2-7; weak D call: TRBD2 (6 bases). Trimming shortened V by 1 base and J by 3 bases, and 13 bases separated the two germline ends. This CDR3 spans 15 amino acids. Germline assignment: CDR1 SGHTA and CDR2 FQGNSA.

J is TRBJ1-2 and V is TRBV19; D gene unclear. The V and J ends lost 4 bases and 4 bases respectively, with 13 bases between them. Germline CDR1 and CDR2: LNHDA and SQIVND (reference sequence). This CDR3 region has 14 residues. In DNA form, the CDR3 reads TGTGCCAGTAGTACCTACCAACAAGTCTATGGCTACACCTTC. Protein sequence: CASSTYQQVYGYTF.

In this sample, this clonotype turned up a few times. This rearrangement joins TRBV4-3 to TRBJ2-2; D unresolved. Germline CDR1 reads LGHNA; CDR2 reads YSLEER. Trimming cost V 6 bases and J 1 base, with 9 bases left between them. CDR3 length equals 14 residues. CDR3 nucleotides: TGCGCCAGCAGGCACCGAGGGAACACCGGGGAGCTGTTTTTT. Translation gives CASRHRGNTGELFF.

This clonotype came up a few times. This chain uses TRBV7-2 with TRBJ2-3; no firm D call. Germline assignment: CDR1 SGHTA and CDR2 FQGNSA. Trimming stripped 1 base from V and 0 bases from J, with 11 bases between. CDR3 length: 16 amino acids. CDR3 nucleotide sequence: TGTGCCAGCAGCTTAGGGCACCACTTTAGCACAGATACGCAGTATTTT. This encodes CASSLGHHFSTDTQYF.

V is TRBV7-6 and J is TRBJ2-2, with 10 bases that match TRBD2. V trimming: 5 bases; J trimming: 5 bases; junction bases outside the gene matches: 11. Germline values: CDR1 SGHVS, CDR2 FNYEAQ. CDR3 length: 17 residues. The CDR3 reads CASSPRASGGRTGELFF. The CDR3 coding sequence is TGTGCCAGCAGCCCCCGGGCTAGCGGGGGTAGAACCGGGGAGCTGTTTTTT. Complete variable domain (other parts from reference TRBV7-6 and TRBJ2-2): GAGVSQSPRYKVTKRGQDVALRCDPISGHVSLYWYRQALGQGPEFLTYFNYEAQQDKSGLPNDRFSAERPEGSISTLTIQRTEQRDSAMYRCASSPRASGGRTGELFFGEGSRLTVL.

Only a few counts were recorded for this clonotype. V gene TRBV7-6 combines with J gene TRBJ1-5, with D tentatively TRBD1 (5 bases). Germline assignment: CDR1 SGHVS and CDR2 FNYEAQ. The CDR3 covers 16 residues. Trimming cost V 2 bases and J 5 bases, with 16 bases left between them. DNA for the CDR3: TGTGCCAGCAGCTTACAAGGGGCCCCGGCAGATCAGCCCCAGCATTTT. Protein: CASSLQGAPADQPQHF.

This clonotype was detected only a few times. This chain joins TRBV7-2 and TRBJ2-4; D is unclear. The CDR3 has 13 amino acids. Germline V lookup: CDR1 SGHTA, CDR2 FQGNSA. The germline V and J ends were trimmed by 6 bases and 5 bases, with 11 bases remaining between them. CDR3 region: CASRAPNENIQYF. The DNA for the CDR3 is TGTGCCAGCAGAGCCCCTAACGAAAACATTCAGTACTTC. Looking up the rest from reference TRBV7-2 and TRBJ2-4 gives the full variable domain: GAGVSQSPSNKVTEKGKDVELRCDPISGHTALYWYRQSLGQGLEFLIYFQGNSAPDKSGLPSDRFSAERTGGSVSTLTIQRTQQEDSAVYLCASRAPNENIQYFGAGTRLSVL.

This chain links TRBV7-2 with TRBJ1-1, with D possibly TRBD1 on 5 matching bases. CDR3 length: 15 residues. Germline V gene lookup returns CDR1 SGHTA and CDR2 FQGNSA. V was pared by 5 bases and J by 2 bases, with 15 bases between. The CDR3 protein is CASSVGIDRNTEAFF. CDR3 nucleotides: TGTGCCAGCAGCGTTGGAATTGACAGAAACACTGAAGCTTTCTTT.

The table lists this clonotype with a few counts. The rearrangement joins TRBV7-2 to TRBJ1-2; unclear D gene. Germline V gene lookup returns CDR1 SGHTA and CDR2 FQGNSA. The CDR3 runs 11 residues. With 5 bases removed from V and 7 bases from J, the gap between germline ends came to 8 bases. CDR3 in DNA: TGTGCCAGCAGCAAACGAAGTGGCTACACCTTC. Its translation is CASSKRSGYTF.

This clonotype was seen repeatedly, ten times or more. This sequence joins TRBV20-1 and TRBJ1-1; D call uncertain. This CDR3 is built from 14 residues. In germline, CDR1 is DFQATT, CDR2 SNEGSKA (reference sequence). Trimming took 0 bases from V and 0 from J, leaving 8 bases between them. CDR3 DNA: TGCAGTGCTAGAGATATGAGGGTGAACACTGAAGCTTTCTTT. Translation: CSARDMRVNTEAFF.